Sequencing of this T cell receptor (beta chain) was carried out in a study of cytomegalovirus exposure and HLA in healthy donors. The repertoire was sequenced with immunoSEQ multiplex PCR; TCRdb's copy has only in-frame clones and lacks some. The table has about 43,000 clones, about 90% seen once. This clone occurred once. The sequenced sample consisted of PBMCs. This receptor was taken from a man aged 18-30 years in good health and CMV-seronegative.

The CDR3 DNA follows: TGTGCCAGCAGCTTAGTCGGGACAGGGGGCCGGACCGGGGAGCTGTTTTTT. This codes for CASSLVGTGGRTGELFF. The chain combines TRBV7-8 with TRBJ2-2; TRBD1 matches 12 bases. V was clipped by 1 base and J by 5 bases; unmatched bases: 5. Germline V lookup: CDR1 SGHVS, CDR2 FQNEAQ. CDR3 length: 17 amino acids.